A single sample is the source of the 28 T cell receptor beta chains below, sequenced in a study of blood T cells in healthy people across ages. Sample-barcoded 5' priming and a J-beta primer mix drove a second PCR of about 6 to 12 cycles. TCRdb reanalysed the 5' RACE reads using MiXCR and keeps one entry per CDR3 protein. The sample shows roughly 900,000 distinct CDR3 sequences, around 48% of them seen only once. Sequencing used blood. The receptors stem from a man younger than 40 in good health.

V gene TRBV20-1 combines with J gene TRBJ2-7; D perhaps matches TRBD1 (5 bases). This CDR3 has 17 amino acids. Germline CDR1 DFQATT, CDR2 SNEGSKA (reference sequence). Trimming shortened V by 1 base and J by 3 bases, and 22 bases separated the two germline ends. The CDR3: CSARVGPVLTTDYEQYF. In DNA form, the CDR3 reads TGCAGTGCTAGAGTTGGCCCAGTTCTCACGACAGACTACGAGCAGTACTTC.

V and J are TRBV3-1 and TRBJ1-2, with D possibly TRBD1 on 6 matching bases. Germline V gene sequence: CDR1 LGHDT, CDR2 YNNKEL (reference sequence). V lost 1 base and J 6 bases, leaving 15 bases between the germline ends. The CDR3 is 15 amino acids. In DNA, the CDR3 is TGTGCCAGCAGCCAAGCATTTAGGGGGGTGCATGGCTACACCTTC. Its translation is CASSQAFRGVHGYTF.

The J gene is TRBJ1-5, the V gene TRBV7-2, with D possibly being TRBD1 (6 bases). Germline values: CDR1 SGHTA, CDR2 FQGNSA. The V gene lost 6 bases and the J gene lost 9 bases, with 18 bases spanning the gap. The CDR3 is 14 amino acids. CDR3 sequence reads: CASSPTGYGRPQHF. The CDR3 region has the DNA TGTGCCAGCAGTCCGACAGGTTACGGGAGGCCCCAGCATTTT.

This chain uses TRBV20-1 with TRBJ1-6, with 7 bases matching TRBD1. The CDR3 runs 14 residues. CDR1 is DFQATT and CDR2 is SNEGSKA in the germline V gene (reference sequence). After removal of 5 bases from V and 7 bases from J, the junction contained 8 bases not matched to a gene. The CDR3 loop is CSARPGTVNSPLHF. CDR3 DNA: TGCAGTGCTCGCCCCGGGACAGTGAATTCACCCCTCCACTTT.

This clonotype came up many times. This chain joins TRBV3-1 and TRBJ2-3; D is ambiguous. The CDR3 loop spans 16 amino acids. CDR1 LGHDT and CDR2 YNNKEL come from the germline V gene (reference sequence). The V gene lost 5 bases and the J gene lost 1 base, with 16 bases spanning the gap. CDR3 nucleotide sequence: TGTGCCAGCAGCTATCGGGTGAGGCAGGGCACAGATACGCAGTATTTT. It is translated as CASSYRVRQGTDTQYF.

This chain links TRBV30 with TRBJ1-1, with D possibly being TRBD1 (6 bases). This CDR3 contains 12 residues. CDR1 and CDR2 from the germline V gene are GTSNPN and SVGIG (reference sequence). V dropped 3 bases and J dropped 5 bases, with 10 bases sitting between them. For the CDR3, the DNA is TGTGCCTGGAGGAGGGGGGAAACTGAAGCTTTCTTT. This translates into CAWRRGETEAFF.

V gene TRBV19 combines with J gene TRBJ2-3; D gene ambiguous. The CDR3 covers 13 residues. Germline loops: CDR1 LNHDA, CDR2 SQIVND (reference sequence). Trimming pared 7 bases from V and 4 bases from J, leaving 12 bases between. The CDR3: CASTPRRADTQYF. The CDR3 DNA reads as TGTGCCAGTACCCCTCGCCGGGCAGATACGCAGTATTTT.

This clonotype was observed a handful of times. The CDR3 region is CASSEWTGGRTDTQYF. CDR3 in DNA: TGTGCCAGCAGTGAATGGACGGGGGGTAGGACAGATACGCAGTATTTT. The chain has TRBV25-1 and TRBJ2-3; 7 bases map to TRBD2. This CDR3 region has 16 residues. V was pared by 1 base and J by 3 bases, with 7 bases of the junction left unmatched. The germline V gene has CDR1 MGHDK and CDR2 SYGVNS.

This clonotype was seen a handful of times. This chain joins TRBV29-1 and TRBJ2-7; TRBD1 aligns across 8 bases. V trimming: 3 bases; J trimming: 0 bases; junction bases outside the gene matches: 7. From germline, CDR1 is SQVTM and CDR2 ANQGSEA. The CDR3 is 15 residues long. The CDR3 coding sequence is TGCAGCGTTGAGGGCCTGGACAGGGACTCCTACGAGCAGTACTTC. Its translation: CSVEGLDRDSYEQYF.

A few counts support this clonotype. The J gene is TRBJ2-4, the V gene TRBV10-3; 7 bases are shared with TRBD1. With the DNA end fitting TRBJ2-5 better, the J assignment may be wrong. This CDR3 has 15 amino acids. CDR1 ENHRY and CDR2 SYGVKD come from the germline V gene. The CDR3: CAISEGQGVGETQYF. For the CDR3, the DNA is TGTGCCATCAGTGAAGGTCAGGGGGTTGGGGAGACCCAGTACTTC.

The chain joins TRBV4-1 to TRBJ1-2, with 10 bases lining up with TRBD1. V lost 3 bases, J lost 3 bases, and 4 bases stayed unmatched. The CDR3 contains 15 residues. Looked up from germline, CDR1 is MGHRA and CDR2 is YSYEKL. The DNA of the CDR3 is TGCGCCAGCAGCCATGCCGGGACAGGGGACTATGGCTACACCTTC. It encodes CASSHAGTGDYGYTF.

This clonotype was seen a single time. The gene calls are TRBV25-1 and TRBJ2-7; D tentatively fits TRBD1 or TRBD2 (7 bases each). Germline CDR1 and CDR2: MGHDK and SYGVNS. The CDR3 is made up of 15 amino acids. Trimming removed 2 bases at V and 1 base at J, with 12 bases between. CDR3 bases: TGTGCCAGCAGTGAACGACAGGGAGGGTCCTACGAGCAGTACTTC. It codes for CASSERQGGSYEQYF.

V gene TRBV12-3 or TRBV12-4 combines with J gene TRBJ1-2; D is ambiguous. V was shortened by 1 base and J by 4 bases, with 13 bases between the two germline ends. The CDR3 runs to 15 residues. The CDR3 DNA follows: TGTGCCAGCAGTTTAGAAGAGGGATATAGCTATGGCTACACCTTC. Translating gives CASSLEEGYSYGYTF.

This rearrangement joins TRBV7-2 to TRBJ1-3; D possibly corresponds to TRBD1 (6 bases). Trimming shortened V by 1 base and J by 4 bases, and 8 bases separated the two germline ends. The germline CDR1 and CDR2 sequences are SGHTA and FQGNSA. This CDR3 comprises 14 residues. The CDR3 loop is CASSLGTAGNTIYF. In DNA form, the CDR3 reads TGTGCCAGCAGCTTAGGGACAGCCGGAAACACCATATATTTT.

The rearrangement links TRBV6-2 or TRBV6-3 to TRBJ1-1; TRBD1 is a possible D gene (5 bases). The CDR3 has 13 residues. The V end lost 2 bases, the J end lost 4 bases, and 8 bases lay between the germline ends. The germline V gene has CDR1 MNHEY and CDR2 SVGEGT. The CDR3 DNA sequence: TGTGCCAGCAGTTACGGCAGGGTCACTGAAGCTTTCTTT. It specifies CASSYGRVTEAFF.

This clonotype was detected only a few times. This chain links TRBV7-3 with TRBJ2-3; the D gene is possibly TRBD2 (6 bases). The CDR3 has 12 amino acids. The V end lost 5 bases, the J end lost 4 bases, and 7 bases lay between the germline ends. Germline V gene data show CDR1 as SGHTA and CDR2 as FQGTGA. The CDR3 spells CASSGGSDTQYF. CDR3 sequence (DNA): TGTGCCAGCAGCGGGGGGTCAGATACGCAGTATTTT.

The chain joins TRBV3-1 to TRBJ2-1; a weak D match, TRBD2 (5 bases). V lost 1 base, J lost 2 bases, and 12 bases lay in between. The CDR3 runs to 16 residues. In germline, CDR1 is LGHDT, CDR2 YNNKEL (reference sequence). Written as DNA, the CDR3 is TGTGCCAGCAGCCAAGCTGAGGGTAAGACCTACAATGAGCAGTTCTTC. Translation: CASSQAEGKTYNEQFF.

On this clonotype: At one boundary the junction diverges from the germline segment, which might be a read error. V and J are TRBV3-1 and TRBJ2-7, with D perhaps TRBD1 or TRBD2 (5 bases each). The CDR3 runs to 13 residues. Germline-derived CDR1 and CDR2 are LGHDT and YNNKEL (reference sequence). CDR3: CACSNVGDLEQYF. CDR3 nucleotides: TGTGCCTGCAGCAACGTTGGGGACCTTGAGCAGTACTTC.

As concerns this clonotype: A much bigger clone sits one base away, suggesting this may be a read error. This rearrangement joins TRBV7-2 to TRBJ2-1; D possibly corresponds to TRBD2 (6 bases). CDR1 is SGHTA, CDR2 FQGNSA, per germline. V was trimmed by 5 bases and J by 6 bases, leaving 8 bases between them. This CDR3 contains 12 residues. The CDR3 sequence: CASSRESNEQFF. CDR3 DNA sequence: TGTGCCAGCAGCCGGGAGTCCAATGAGCAGTTCTTC.

This clonotype was seen at least ten times. CDR3 residues: CASSLDRGTQYF. CDR3 nucleotide sequence: TGTGCCAGCAGCTTAGACAGGGGCACGCAGTATTTT. The V gene is TRBV7-2, the J gene TRBJ2-3; 7 positions match TRBD1. This CDR3 spans 12 amino acids. J gave up 9 bases and V 1 base, and 1 base lay outside the gene matches. Germline assignment: CDR1 SGHTA and CDR2 FQGNSA.

This clonotype came up once. The chain has TRBV10-3 and TRBJ1-1; possibly TRBD1 for D (5 bases). This CDR3 is built from 14 residues. Germline V gene sequence: CDR1 ENHRY, CDR2 SYGVKD. The V end was cut by 3 bases, the J end by 4 bases, with 12 bases between. The CDR3 protein is CAISEVGGSTEAFF. The CDR3 DNA reads TGTGCCATCAGTGAAGTGGGGGGGAGCACTGAAGCTTTCTTT.

Here the CDR3 reads CSARVNRGPYEQYF. The CDR3 DNA reads TGCAGTGCTAGAGTTAACAGGGGACCCTACGAGCAGTACTTC. The chain links TRBV20-1 to TRBJ2-7, with 7 nucleotides matching TRBD1. Germline V gene lookup returns CDR1 DFQATT and CDR2 SNEGSKA (reference sequence). The CDR3 length is 14 residues. Trimming at V came to 1 base and at J to 2 bases, leaving 5 bases not matched to a gene.

Notes on this clonotype: A read error may account for a junction end that differs from germline. The chain carries TRBV5-1 and TRBJ2-7; no clear D. CDR3 length: 13 amino acids. The germline CDR1 and CDR2 sequences are SGHRS and YFSETQ. The CDR3 DNA reads as TGCGCCAACAGCTTGGAACAGTCCTACGAGCAGTACTTC. Its protein product is CANSLEQSYEQYF. Using reference TRBV5-1 and TRBJ2-7 for the parts outside the CDR3, the full variable domain is KAGVTQTPRYLIKTRGQQVTLSCSPISGHRSVSWYQQTPGQGLQFLFEYFSETQRNKGNFPGRFSGRQFSNSRSEMNVSTLELGDSALYLCANSLEQSYEQYFGPGTRLTVT.

The gene calls are TRBV14 and TRBJ2-7; D call uncertain. The CDR3 contains 14 residues. Trimming left V 0 bases short and J 7 bases short, with 13 bases between. Per the germline V gene, CDR1 is SGHDN and CDR2 is FVKESK. The CDR3 reads CASSQEAGLREQYF. For the CDR3, the DNA is TGTGCCAGCAGCCAAGAGGCCGGCCTTAGGGAGCAGTACTTC. Together with reference TRBV14 and TRBJ2-7, the CDR3 gives the full variable domain: EAGVTQFPSHSVIEKGQTVTLRCDPISGHDNLYWYRRVMGKEIKFLLHFVKESKQDESGMPNNRFLAERTGGTYSTLKVQPAELEDSGVYFCASSQEAGLREQYFGPGTRLTVT.

This clonotype was seen more than once but under ten times. This chain uses TRBV7-2 with TRBJ1-2; 8 bases align to TRBD1. CDR3 length equals 15 residues. CDR1 SGHTA and CDR2 FQGNSA come from the germline V gene. With 4 bases clipped from V and 3 bases from J, the junction kept 7 bases outside the gene matches. The CDR3 reads CASSSPGQAHYGYTF. The CDR3 nucleotides are TGTGCCAGCAGCTCCCCGGGACAGGCCCACTATGGCTACACCTTC.

The chain has TRBV7-2 and TRBJ2-1; D gene ambiguous. Trimming removed 8 bases from V and 7 bases from J, with 9 bases in between. The CDR3 loop spans 11 amino acids. The germline V gene encodes CDR1 SGHTA and CDR2 FQGNSA. The CDR3, as DNA: TGTGCCAGCGCGACCCTGAATGAGCAGTTCTTC. Residues: CASATLNEQFF.

The chain links TRBV7-8 to TRBJ2-6, with D perhaps assigned TRBD1 or TRBD2 (5 bases each). CDR1 is SGHVS and CDR2 is FQNEAQ in the germline V gene. V lost 8 bases and J lost 0, with 17 bases in between. There are 17 residues in the CDR3. The CDR3 reads CASEYPGPYSGANVLTF. The CDR3 DNA is TGTGCCAGCGAATACCCGGGGCCTTACTCTGGGGCCAACGTCCTGACTTTC.

Only a few counts were recorded for this clonotype. In nucleotides, the CDR3 is TGTGCCAGCAGCTCCATGAGCACAGGGGTGAACATTCAGTACTTC. Its translation is CASSSMSTGVNIQYF. The chain combines TRBV7-2 with TRBJ2-4, with 7 bases matching TRBD1. V gave up 4 bases and J gave up 7 bases; unmatched junction bases: 10. This CDR3 has 15 amino acids. Looked up from germline, CDR1 is SGHTA and CDR2 is FQGNSA.